Following are 28 T cell receptor beta chains from one sample sequenced in a study of blood T cell repertoires in COVID-19. TCRdb's copy holds only in-frame clones and misses some; the assay was immunoSEQ multiplex PCR. The table includes 150,000 to 200,000 clones, just under 80% detected once. The specimen sequenced was peripheral blood. The receptors stem from a woman aged 80 or older with acute or convalescent COVID-19.

The chain has TRBV19 and TRBJ1-5; 11 nucleotides match TRBD1. V was pared by 7 bases and J by 4 bases, with 12 bases of the junction left unmatched. Germline assignment: CDR1 LNHDA and CDR2 SQIVND (reference sequence). This CDR3 has 17 residues. CDR3: CASTDRDRGSLNQPQHF. The CDR3 region has the DNA TGTGCCAGTACGGACCGGGACAGGGGGTCTCTTAATCAGCCCCAGCATTTT.

This clone was seen only once. The chain has TRBV6-5 and TRBJ2-2; 8 bases fit TRBD2. The germline V gene encodes CDR1 MNHEY and CDR2 SVGAGI. J lost 6 bases, V lost 0 bases, and 3 bases had no gene match. The CDR3 is 15 amino acids. CDR3 in amino acids: CASSYSRLASGELFF. The DNA of the CDR3 is TGTGCCAGCAGTTACTCTAGACTAGCGTCCGGGGAGCTGTTTTTT.

This chain connects TRBV5-1 to TRBJ2-3, with unresolved D. The CDR3 totals 13 residues. Germline V lookup: CDR1 SGHRS, CDR2 YFSETQ. V was cut by 2 bases and J by 2 bases, with 6 bases left in between. The CDR3 DNA is TGCGCCAGCAGCTTACAGCCCACAGATACGCAGTATTTT. This gives the protein CASSLQPTDTQYF.

The chain uses TRBV6-5 and TRBJ1-1; perhaps TRBD1 as D (6 bases). Germline V gives CDR1 MNHEY, CDR2 SVGAGI. The CDR3 is 14 residues long. V shed 6 bases and J shed 2 bases, with 13 bases lying between them. The CDR3 coding sequence is TGTGCCAGCAGCGCGGACAGATCTAACACTGAAGCTTTCTTT. Encoded protein: CASSADRSNTEAFF.

The chain has TRBV30 and TRBJ1-6; TRBD1 might be the D (6 bases). V lost 5 bases and J 8 bases, leaving 13 bases between the germline ends. The germline gives CDR1 GTSNPN, CDR2 SVGIG (reference sequence). CDR3 length: 13 residues. The CDR3 sequence: CAWGRDIDSPLHF. The DNA of the CDR3 is TGTGCCTGGGGCCGGGACATAGATTCACCCCTCCACTTT.

This clone has a handful of counts. The chain joins TRBV6-4 to TRBJ1-6; TRBD1 matches 7 bases. This CDR3 comprises 13 residues. With 3 bases clipped from V and 9 bases from J, the junction kept 2 bases outside the gene matches. The germline V gene encodes CDR1 MRHNA and CDR2 SNTAGT. The CDR3 here is CASSETGSSPLHF. The CDR3 coding sequence is TGTGCCAGCAGTGAGACAGGGAGTTCACCCCTCCACTTT.

The genes are TRBV19 and TRBJ1-2; 10 bases agree with TRBD1. Germline CDR1 LNHDA, CDR2 SQIVND (reference sequence). This CDR3 region has 17 residues. V gave up 5 bases and J gave up 2 bases; unmatched junction bases: 11. Here the CDR3 DNA reads TGTGCCAGTAGTGGAGGCCCGGGACAGGGGACAAACTATGGCTACACCTTC. It yields the protein CASSGGPGQGTNYGYTF. Complete variable domain (other parts from reference TRBV19 and TRBJ1-2): DGGITQSPKYLFRKEGQNVTLSCEQNLNHDAMYWYRQDPGQGLRLIYYSQIVNDFQKGDIAEGYSVSREKKESFPLTVTSAQKNPTAFYLCASSGGPGQGTNYGYTFGSGTRLTVV.

In this sample, this clone turned up a few times. The chain employs TRBV2 and TRBJ2-7; D call uncertain. V dropped 1 base and J dropped 6 bases, with 13 bases sitting between them. The V gene's germline CDR1 is SNHLY and CDR2 FYNNEI. The CDR3 is made up of 14 amino acids. The CDR3 coding sequence is TGTGCCAGCAGTGAAGTGCGGCAGATTGGCGAGCAGTACTTC. The encoded protein is CASSEVRQIGEQYF.

The chain employs TRBV19 and TRBJ2-7; possibly TRBD2 for D (5 bases). Germline CDR1 reads LNHDA; CDR2 reads SQIVND (reference sequence). Trimming stripped 5 bases from V and 2 bases from J, with 7 bases between. The CDR3 is 12 residues long. CDR3 DNA sequence: TGTGCCAGTAGTCCCGGGACCTACGAGCAGTACTTC. It yields the protein CASSPGTYEQYF. The full variable domain, its missing parts supplied by reference TRBV19 and TRBJ2-7, is DGGITQSPKYLFRKEGQNVTLSCEQNLNHDAMYWYRQDPGQGLRLIYYSQIVNDFQKGDIAEGYSVSREKKESFPLTVTSAQKNPTAFYLCASSPGTYEQYFGPGTRLTVT.

The chain joins TRBV2 to TRBJ2-5; D is perhaps TRBD2 (5 bases). The CDR3 extends over 11 amino acids. Per germline, CDR1 SNHLY and CDR2 FYNNEI. Deletions cut 6 bases from V and 4 bases from J, with 6 bases between. The CDR3 bases are TGTGCCAGCAGGAGCGGAGAGACCCAGTACTTC. Encoded protein: CASRSGETQYF. The variable domain in full, completed from reference TRBV2 and TRBJ2-5, reads EPEVTQTPSHQVTQMGQEVILRCVPISNHLYFYWYRQILGQKVEFLVSFYNNEISEKSEIFDDQFSVERPDGSNFTLKIRSTKLEDSAMYFCASRSGETQYFGPGTRLLVL.

The chain carries TRBV7-8 and TRBJ1-5; 9 bases match TRBD1. The CDR3 is made up of 16 amino acids. Germline CDR1 and CDR2: SGHVS and FQNEAQ. With V trimmed by 10 bases and J by 0 bases, 10 bases remained unmatched. The CDR3 sequence is CATQQGAVSSNQPQHF. The CDR3 DNA reads as TGTGCCACACAACAGGGGGCGGTTAGTAGCAATCAGCCCCAGCATTTT.

The V gene is TRBV11-2, the J gene TRBJ2-5; 7 bases are shared with TRBD2. With V trimmed by 2 bases and J by 0 bases, 12 bases remained unmatched. The CDR3 has 18 amino acids. Germline CDR1 reads SGHAT; CDR2 reads FQNNGV. This CDR3 reads CASSLFGGGRWYQETQYF. CDR3 nucleotides: TGTGCCAGCAGCTTATTTGGGGGGGGACGGTGGTACCAAGAGACCCAGTACTTC.

Only a few counts were recorded for this clone. The V and J genes are TRBV7-9 and TRBJ1-1; no clear D gene. The CDR3 has 14 amino acids. CDR1 and CDR2 from the germline V gene are SEHNR and FQNEAQ (reference sequence). With 4 bases removed from V and 4 bases from J, the gap between germline ends came to 13 bases. The CDR3 protein is CASSYLRGSTEAFF. CDR3 sequence (DNA): TGTGCCAGCAGCTATCTCCGCGGGAGCACTGAAGCTTTCTTT.

This chain uses TRBV5-1 with TRBJ2-3; 8 bases match TRBD2. Germline CDR1 reads SGHRS; CDR2 reads YFSETQ. Germline trimming cut 6 bases from V and 1 base from J; bases unmatched to any gene: 4. The CDR3 is 14 residues long. The CDR3 coding sequence is TGCGCCAGCACTCCGACTAGCGGCACAGATACGCAGTATTTT. It codes for CASTPTSGTDTQYF.

The genes are TRBV12-1 and TRBJ2-7; TRBD2 is the table's D call, not checked against the DNA. TRBV12-1 is a pseudogene locus. There are 19 residues in the CDR3. Here the CDR3 DNA reads TGTGCCAGCAGTCGGGGAGCCCGACTAGCCGACTTCCAAACCTACGAGCAGTACTTC. Translation gives CASSRGARLADFQTYEQYF.

The CDR3 DNA sequence: TGTGCCAGCAGTGAAGCCCAGGGGGATGAAAAACTGTTTTTT. Its translation: CASSEAQGDEKLFF. J is TRBJ1-4 and V is TRBV6-1; 7 bases map to TRBD1. The J segment lost 6 bases and the V segment lost 0 bases, leaving 1 base of the junction unmatched. Germline values: CDR1 MNHNS, CDR2 SASEGT. CDR3 length: 14 amino acids.

The chain employs TRBV5-8 and TRBJ1-2; 9 positions match TRBD1. The CDR3 is 15 residues long. J was trimmed by 4 bases and V by 3 bases; bases with no gene match: 7. Germline lookup yields CDR1 SGHTS and CDR2 YDEGEE. For the CDR3, the DNA is TGTGCCAGCAGCTCCGGACAGGGGCTCTCCTATGGCTACACCTTC. Amino acid sequence: CASSSGQGLSYGYTF.

The V gene is TRBV3-1 (or the pseudogene TRBV3-2), the J gene TRBJ2-7; D gene ambiguous. V lost 6 bases and J 0 bases, leaving 15 bases between the germline ends. The CDR3 runs 15 residues. Germline V lookup: CDR1 LGHDT, CDR2 YNNKEL (reference sequence). In DNA form, the CDR3 reads TGTGCCAGCAGTTCTTGGGCATCCTCCTCCTACGAGCAGTACTTC. Amino acids: CASSSWASSSYEQYF.

J is TRBJ2-1 and V is TRBV7-2; 10 bases are a match to TRBD2. Germline CDR1 reads SGHTA; CDR2 reads FQGNSA. V lost 5 bases to trimming and J lost 3 bases; unmatched junction nucleotides: 4. The CDR3 is 15 residues long. CDR3 bases: TGTGCCAGCAGCGCCACTAGCGGGGACTACAATGAGCAGTTCTTC. Amino acid sequence: CASSATSGDYNEQFF.

This clone was seen just once. V gene TRBV4-1 combines with J gene TRBJ2-1, with 12 nucleotides matching TRBD1. Germline lookup yields CDR1 MGHRA and CDR2 YSYEKL. The junction had 3 bases not matched to a gene; V was cut back by 3 bases and J by 3 bases. The length of the CDR3 is 16 residues. CDR3 sequence (DNA): TGCGCCAGCAGCCAGGGACAGGGGGCTAACTACAATGAGCAGTTCTTC. This sequence encodes CASSQGQGANYNEQFF.

This clone was counted once. This chain connects TRBV5-8 to TRBJ1-2, with a possible D match to TRBD1 (6 bases). Per the germline V gene, CDR1 is SGHTS and CDR2 is YDEGEE. The CDR3 has 15 residues. Trimming took 4 bases from V and 4 from J, leaving 17 bases between them. CDR3 region: CASSPTGREGYGYTF. CDR3 bases: TGTGCCAGCAGCCCGACAGGCCGAGAGGGCTATGGCTACACCTTC.

V gene TRBV4-1 combines with J gene TRBJ2-1, with D unclear. Germline V gene sequence: CDR1 MGHRA, CDR2 YSYEKL. Trimming stripped 5 bases from V and 0 bases from J, with 14 bases between. The CDR3 extends over 16 amino acids. The CDR3 here is CASSTRFLGSYNEQFF. CDR3 in DNA: TGCGCCAGCAGCACCCGGTTTCTAGGCTCCTACAATGAGCAGTTCTTC.

In this sample, this clone turned up a few times. The rearrangement links TRBV12-5 to TRBJ1-5; 10 positions agree with TRBD1. The CDR3 has 14 amino acids. Germline loops: CDR1 LGHNT, CDR2 FRNRAP. V lost 5 bases to trimming and J lost 7 bases; unmatched junction nucleotides: 5. The CDR3 nucleotides are TGTGCTAGTGGTACCGGACAGGGGGGACAGCCCCAGCATTTT. It specifies CASGTGQGGQPQHF.

Only one count was recorded for this clone. V gene TRBV11-2 combines with J gene TRBJ2-1, with D perhaps TRBD1 (6 bases). With 8 bases removed from V and 7 bases from J, the gap between germline ends came to 18 bases. The V gene's germline CDR1 is SGHAT and CDR2 FQNNGV. CDR3 length: 14 amino acids. CDR3 protein: CASHLAGQSNEQFF. The DNA of the CDR3 is TGTGCCAGCCACTTAGCAGGACAGTCGAATGAGCAGTTCTTC.

This chain joins TRBV6-5 and TRBJ2-2; TRBD1 might be the D (6 bases). The CDR3 sequence is 14 residues long. Trimming removed 4 bases at V and 6 bases at J, with 12 bases between. In germline, CDR1 is MNHEY, CDR2 SVGAGI. DNA for the CDR3: TGTGCCAGCAGTTTCATCACAGGGTCCGGGGAGCTGTTTTTT. Protein sequence: CASSFITGSGELFF.

The chain employs TRBV6-5 and TRBJ1-1; 9 bases agree with TRBD1. J lost 10 bases, V lost 6 bases, and 15 bases had no gene match. From germline, CDR1 is MNHEY and CDR2 SVGAGI. There are 15 residues in the CDR3. The DNA of the CDR3 is TGTGCCAGCAGACCCCGGACAGGGGCGCGGTTGCGAGCTTTCTTT. Translated, it gives CASRPRTGARLRAFF.

V usage is TRBV24-1 and J usage is TRBJ1-2; 10 bases match TRBD1. This CDR3 has 16 residues. CDR1 is KGHDR, CDR2 SFDVKD, per germline. The V segment lost 4 bases and the J segment 4 bases; nucleotides outside the gene matches: 8. The chain's CDR3 is CATSDTGTGDGYGYTF. The CDR3 region has the DNA TGTGCCACCAGTGACACCGGGACAGGGGATGGCTATGGCTACACCTTC.

This clone was recorded a few times. The rearrangement joins TRBV5-1 to TRBJ2-1; 9 bases agree with TRBD2. Looked up from germline, CDR1 is SGHRS and CDR2 is YFSETQ. The CDR3 loop spans 16 amino acids. Trimming at V came to 4 bases and at J to 9 bases, leaving 14 bases not matched to a gene. The CDR3 DNA reads TGCGCCAGCAGCGTGTACGGGACTAGCAACGGGGGTGAGCAGTTCTTC. It yields the protein CASSVYGTSNGGEQFF.